This TCR beta chain was sequenced for a study of memory CD4+ T cells and cytomegalovirus serostatus. The method was immunoSEQ multiplex PCR; TCRdb's version includes in-frame clones alone and lacks a portion of them. The table includes about 96,000 clones, 80% detected once. The sort gate was single viable CD3+CD4+CD8-CD45RO+ cells for memory CD4+ T cells. The CDR3 is 11 amino acids. V was cut by 2 bases and J by 10 bases, with 6 bases left in between. Germline V gene lookup returns CDR1 MNHNS and CDR2 SASEGT. The TCR was taken from an adult in good health and CMV-seropositive. The J gene is TRBJ2-1, the V gene TRBV6-1; D not resolved. Source material: memory CD4+ T cells from blood. CDR3 in DNA: TGTGCCAGCAGTGAACATCTAGAGCAGTTCTTC. It codes for CASSEHLEQFF.